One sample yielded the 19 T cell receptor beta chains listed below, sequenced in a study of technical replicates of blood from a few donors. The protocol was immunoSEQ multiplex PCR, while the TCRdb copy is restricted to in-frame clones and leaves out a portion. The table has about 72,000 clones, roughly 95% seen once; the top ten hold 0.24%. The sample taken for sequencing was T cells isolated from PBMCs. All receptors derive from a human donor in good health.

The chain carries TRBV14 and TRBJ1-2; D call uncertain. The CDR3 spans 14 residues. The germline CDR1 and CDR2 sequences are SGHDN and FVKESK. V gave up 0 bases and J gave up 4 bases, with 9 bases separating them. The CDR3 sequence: CASSQEVGGYGYTF. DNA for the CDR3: TGTGCCAGCAGCCAAGAGGTTGGCGGCTATGGCTACACCTTC. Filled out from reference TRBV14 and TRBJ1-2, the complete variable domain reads EAGVTQFPSHSVIEKGQTVTLRCDPISGHDNLYWYRRVMGKEIKFLLHFVKESKQDESGMPNNRFLAERTGGTYSTLKVQPAELEDSGVYFCASSQEVGGYGYTFGSGTRLTVV.

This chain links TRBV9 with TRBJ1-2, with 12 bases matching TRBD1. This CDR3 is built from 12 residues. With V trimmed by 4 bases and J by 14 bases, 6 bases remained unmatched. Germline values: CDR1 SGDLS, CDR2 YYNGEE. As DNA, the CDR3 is TGTGCCAGCAGCTTGGGACAGGGGGCTTGGACCTTC. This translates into CASSLGQGAWTF.

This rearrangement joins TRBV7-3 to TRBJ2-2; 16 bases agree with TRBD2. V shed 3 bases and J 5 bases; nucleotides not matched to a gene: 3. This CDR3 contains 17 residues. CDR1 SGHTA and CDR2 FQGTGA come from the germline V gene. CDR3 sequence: CASSLGLAGGTTGELFF. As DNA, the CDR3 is TGTGCCAGCAGCTTGGGACTAGCGGGGGGGACGACCGGGGAGCTGTTTTTT.

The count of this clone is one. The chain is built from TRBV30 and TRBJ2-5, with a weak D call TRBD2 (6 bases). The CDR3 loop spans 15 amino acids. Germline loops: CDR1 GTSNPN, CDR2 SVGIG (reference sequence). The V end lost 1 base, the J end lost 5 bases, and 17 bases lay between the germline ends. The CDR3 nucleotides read TGTGCCTGGAGTGGCCTATGGGGGAGGAGGGAGACCCAGTACTTC. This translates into CAWSGLWGRRETQYF. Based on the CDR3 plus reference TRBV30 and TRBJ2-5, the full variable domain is SQTIHQWPATLVQPVGSPLSLECTVEGTSNPNLYWYRQAAGRGLQLLFYSVGIGQISSEVPQNLSASRPQDRQFILSSKKLLLSDSGFYLCAWSGLWGRRETQYFGPGTRLLVL.

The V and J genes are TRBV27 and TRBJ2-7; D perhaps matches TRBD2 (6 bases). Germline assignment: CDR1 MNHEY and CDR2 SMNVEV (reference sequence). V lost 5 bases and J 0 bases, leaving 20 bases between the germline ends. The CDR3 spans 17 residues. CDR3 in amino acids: CASSPRDFTFLSYEQYF. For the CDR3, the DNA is TGTGCCAGCAGTCCCCGGGACTTTACTTTCCTCTCCTACGAGCAGTACTTC.

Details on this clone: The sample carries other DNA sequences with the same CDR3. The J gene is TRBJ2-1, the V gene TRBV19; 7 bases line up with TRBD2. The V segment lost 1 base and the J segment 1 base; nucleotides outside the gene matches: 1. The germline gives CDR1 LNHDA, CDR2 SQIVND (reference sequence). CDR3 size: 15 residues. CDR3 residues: CASSIAGGSYNEQFF. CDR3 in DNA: TGTGCCAGTAGTATAGCGGGGGGATCCTACAATGAGCAGTTCTTC.

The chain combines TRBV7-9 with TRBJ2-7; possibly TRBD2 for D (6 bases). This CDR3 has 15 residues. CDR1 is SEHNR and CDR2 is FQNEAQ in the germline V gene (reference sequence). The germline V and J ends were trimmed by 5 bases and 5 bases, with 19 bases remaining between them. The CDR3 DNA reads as TGTGCCAGCAGCATAAGGGACGGGGGTTGGGACGAGCAGTACTTC. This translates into CASSIRDGGWDEQYF.

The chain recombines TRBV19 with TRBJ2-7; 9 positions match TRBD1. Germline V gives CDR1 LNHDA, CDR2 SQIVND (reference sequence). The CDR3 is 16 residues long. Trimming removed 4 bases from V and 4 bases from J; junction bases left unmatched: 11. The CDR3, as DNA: TGTGCCAGTAGTAGGGCGGGACAGGGAATATTTTACGAGCAGTACTTC. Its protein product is CASSRAGQGIFYEQYF.

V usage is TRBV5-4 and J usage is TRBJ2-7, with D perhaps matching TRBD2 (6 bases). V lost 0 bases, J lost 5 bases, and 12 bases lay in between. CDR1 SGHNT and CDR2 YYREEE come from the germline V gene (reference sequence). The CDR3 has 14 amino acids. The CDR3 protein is CASSLAGGLHEQYF. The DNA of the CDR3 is TGTGCCAGCAGCTTGGCCGGGGGTCTTCACGAGCAGTACTTC.

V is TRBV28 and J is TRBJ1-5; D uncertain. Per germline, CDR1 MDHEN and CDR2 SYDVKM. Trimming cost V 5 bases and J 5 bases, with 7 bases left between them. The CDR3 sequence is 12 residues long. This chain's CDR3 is CASSPLDQPQHF. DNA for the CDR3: TGTGCCAGCAGTCCCCTTGATCAGCCCCAGCATTTT.

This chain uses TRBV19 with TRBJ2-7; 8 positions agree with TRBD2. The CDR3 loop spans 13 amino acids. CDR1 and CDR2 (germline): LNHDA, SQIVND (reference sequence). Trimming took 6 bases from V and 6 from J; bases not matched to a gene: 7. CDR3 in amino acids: CASSAAGASEQYF. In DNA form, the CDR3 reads TGTGCCAGTAGCGCAGCGGGAGCCTCCGAGCAGTACTTC. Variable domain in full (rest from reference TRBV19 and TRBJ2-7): DGGITQSPKYLFRKEGQNVTLSCEQNLNHDAMYWYRQDPGQGLRLIYYSQIVNDFQKGDIAEGYSVSREKKESFPLTVTSAQKNPTAFYLCASSAAGASEQYFGPGTRLTVT.

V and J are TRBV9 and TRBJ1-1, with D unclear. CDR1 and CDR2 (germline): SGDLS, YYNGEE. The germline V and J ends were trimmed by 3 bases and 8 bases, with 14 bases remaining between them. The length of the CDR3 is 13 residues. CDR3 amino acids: CASSGRGTNEAFF. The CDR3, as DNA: TGTGCCAGCAGCGGCCGGGGTACCAACGAAGCTTTCTTT.

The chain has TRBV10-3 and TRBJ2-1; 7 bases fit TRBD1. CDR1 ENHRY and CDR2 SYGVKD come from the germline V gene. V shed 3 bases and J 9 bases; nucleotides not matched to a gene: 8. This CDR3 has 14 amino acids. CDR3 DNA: TGTGCCATCAGTGACGACAGGGTAGCAACTGAGCAGTTCTTC. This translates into CAISDDRVATEQFF.

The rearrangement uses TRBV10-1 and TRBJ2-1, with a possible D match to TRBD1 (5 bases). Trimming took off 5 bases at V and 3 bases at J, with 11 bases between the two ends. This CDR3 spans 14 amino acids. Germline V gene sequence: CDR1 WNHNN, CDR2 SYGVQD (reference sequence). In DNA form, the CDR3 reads TGCGCCAGCAGTCGGGCGCAGGGCTACAATGAGCAGTTCTTC. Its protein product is CASSRAQGYNEQFF.

The CDR3 DNA reads as TGTGCCACCAGCAGAGGGGACAGGGTCGATCAGCCCCAGCATTTT. Translated, it gives CATSRGDRVDQPQHF. The rearrangement uses TRBV15 and TRBJ1-5; 9 bases align to TRBD1. This CDR3 is built from 15 residues. Germline V gene data show CDR1 as LNHNV and CDR2 as YYDKDF (reference sequence). V was clipped by 1 base and J by 5 bases; unmatched bases: 3. The whole variable domain, remainder taken from reference TRBV15 and TRBJ1-5, is DAMVIQNPRYQVTQFGKPVTLSCSQTLNHNVMYWYQQKSSQAPKLLFHYYDKDFNNEADTPDNFQSRRPNTSFCFLDIRSPGLGDTAMYLCATSRGDRVDQPQHFGDGTRLSIL.

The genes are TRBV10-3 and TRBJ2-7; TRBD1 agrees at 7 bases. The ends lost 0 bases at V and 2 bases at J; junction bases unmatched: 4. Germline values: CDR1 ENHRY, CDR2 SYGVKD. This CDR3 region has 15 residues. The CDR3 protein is CAISESGQGAYEQYF. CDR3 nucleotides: TGTGCCATCAGTGAGTCAGGGCAGGGGGCCTACGAGCAGTACTTC.

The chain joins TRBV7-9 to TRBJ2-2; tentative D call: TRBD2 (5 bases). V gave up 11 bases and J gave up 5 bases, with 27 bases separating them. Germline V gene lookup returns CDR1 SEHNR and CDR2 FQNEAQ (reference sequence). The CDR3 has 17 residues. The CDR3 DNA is TGTGCCCTTCGGGGAGCCCTCCCCCAGCTAGTTACCGGGGAGCTGTTTTTT. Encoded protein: CALRGALPQLVTGELFF.

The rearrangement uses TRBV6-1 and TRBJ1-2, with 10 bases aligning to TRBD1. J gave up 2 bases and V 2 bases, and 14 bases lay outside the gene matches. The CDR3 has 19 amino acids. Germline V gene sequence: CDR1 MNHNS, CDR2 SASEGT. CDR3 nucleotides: TGTGCCAGCAGTGAAAGTAGGGTGACAGGGGGCTTGGTAAACTATGGCTACACCTTC. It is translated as CASSESRVTGGLVNYGYTF.

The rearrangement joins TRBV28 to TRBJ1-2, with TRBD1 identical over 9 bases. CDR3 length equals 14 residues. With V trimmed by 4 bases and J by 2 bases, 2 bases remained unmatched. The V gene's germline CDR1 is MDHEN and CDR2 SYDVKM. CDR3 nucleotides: TGTGCCAGCAGTTCGGACAGGGGAAACTATGGCTACACCTTC. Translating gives CASSSDRGNYGYTF.